What follows are 26 T cell receptor beta chains derived from one specimen sequenced in a study of blood T cells in healthy people across ages. Then a second PCR, running roughly 7 to 11 cycles, was carried out with a sample-barcoded 5' primer and a J-beta primer mix. TCRdb recomputed calls from the 5' RACE reads with MiXCR, one row per CDR3 protein. Seen here are some 710,000 distinct CDR3 sequences, 46% observed once, and the top ten hold 15% to 20%. Sequencing was performed on blood. All receptors come from a man at least 80 years old in good health.

This clonotype occurred a few times. The chain couples TRBV7-2 to TRBJ2-1; D unresolved. V shed 3 bases and J shed 10 bases, with 16 bases lying between them. CDR1 and CDR2 (germline): SGHTA, FQGNSA. The CDR3 has 14 amino acids. The CDR3 bases are TGTGCCAGCAGCTTCATGGGTGGCATGGACGAGCAGTTCTTC. This gives the protein CASSFMGGMDEQFF.

V is TRBV11-2 and J is TRBJ2-5; no firm D call. The J call is doubtful: the DNA matches TRBJ2-7 better. The CDR3 is 15 amino acids. From germline, CDR1 is SGHAT and CDR2 FQNNGV. The CDR3 spells CASSLNTLVRGEQYF. The CDR3 coding sequence is TGTGCCAGCAGCTTAAATACGCTCGTAAGAGGCGAGCAGTACTTC.

Here the CDR3 DNA reads TGTGCCAGCAGCGTAGGGGAGACTAGCGGGGAGCTGTTTTTT. It codes for CASSVGETSGELFF. V usage is TRBV9 and J usage is TRBJ2-2; possible D gene TRBD2, 6 bases. V was clipped by 0 bases and J by 7 bases, with 10 bases between them. CDR3 length equals 14 residues. Germline lookup yields CDR1 SGDLS and CDR2 YYNGEE.

The chain joins TRBV11-2 to TRBJ2-7; D not resolved. The CDR3 has 14 residues. The V and J ends lost 1 base and 3 bases respectively, with 10 bases between them. Per germline, CDR1 SGHAT and CDR2 FQNNGV. Here the CDR3 reads CASSLVQQIYEQYF. CDR3 nucleotides: TGTGCCAGCAGCTTAGTCCAACAGATCTACGAGCAGTACTTC.

This clonotype turned up a few times. The chain carries TRBV4-3 and TRBJ2-7, with 9 bases lining up with TRBD2. After removal of 0 bases from V and 11 bases from J, the junction contained 11 bases not matched to a gene. There are 15 residues in the CDR3. Germline lookup yields CDR1 LGHNA and CDR2 YSLEER. The CDR3 here is CASSQEPSGAYRKYF. The DNA of the CDR3 is TGCGCCAGCAGCCAAGAACCTAGCGGGGCTTATAGGAAGTACTTC.

As to this clonotype: Possible read error: a much larger clone is one base away. The rearrangement uses TRBV20-1 and TRBJ2-3, with 14 bases aligning to TRBD2. This CDR3 is built from 17 residues. Germline V gives CDR1 DFQATT, CDR2 SNEGSKA (reference sequence). CDR3 loop: CSAGDPRLAGGPSTQYF. CDR3 coding DNA: TGCAGTGCTGGAGACCCCCGACTAGCGGGAGGGCCTAGTACGCAGTATTTT.

The V and J genes are TRBV20-1 and TRBJ2-4; D is perhaps TRBD1 or TRBD2 (5 bases each). The CDR3 contains 12 residues. The V end lost 1 base, the J end lost 8 bases, and 9 bases lay between the germline ends. Germline V lookup: CDR1 DFQATT, CDR2 SNEGSKA (reference sequence). The CDR3 nucleotides read TGCAGTGCTAGAGGAGGGGCTTACATTCAGTACTTC. This sequence encodes CSARGGAYIQYF.

The table lists this clonotype with a few counts. This chain uses TRBV20-1 with TRBJ1-1; TRBD1 aligns across 11 bases. V gave up 2 bases and J gave up 4 bases; unmatched junction bases: 3. The CDR3 has 14 amino acids. Per the germline V gene, CDR1 is DFQATT and CDR2 is SNEGSKA (reference sequence). CDR3 loop: CSARPGQGVTEAFF. In DNA form, the CDR3 reads TGCAGTGCTAGACCGGGACAGGGGGTCACTGAAGCTTTCTTT.

The chain has TRBV10-3 and TRBJ2-1, with 8 bases identical to TRBD1. The CDR3 totals 17 residues. Germline CDR1 ENHRY, CDR2 SYGVKD. The junction had 15 bases not matched to a gene; V was cut back by 6 bases and J by 5 bases. CDR3 sequence (DNA): TGTGCCATCAGCGATAACAGGGGGAGACCCTCGGACAATGAGCAGTTCTTC. Its translation: CAISDNRGRPSDNEQFF.

The chain has TRBV4-3 and TRBJ2-1; the D gene could be TRBD1 or TRBD2 (5 bases each). The CDR3 is 15 residues long. CDR1 is LGHNA, CDR2 YSLEER, per germline. The germline V and J ends were trimmed by 0 bases and 5 bases, with 11 bases remaining between them. The CDR3 nucleotides read TGCGCCAGCAGCCAAGATACGGGACGGAACAATGAGCAGTTCTTC. This gives the protein CASSQDTGRNNEQFF.

This clonotype was counted ten times or more. V gene TRBV20-1 combines with J gene TRBJ2-7; 13 nucleotides line up with TRBD2. The trim removed 3 bases at V and 5 bases at J, leaving 4 bases unmatched. This CDR3 has 14 residues. Germline values: CDR1 DFQATT, CDR2 SNEGSKA (reference sequence). The CDR3 coding sequence is TGCAGTGCTAGGCGACTAGCGGGAGGCAACGAGCAGTACTTC. Protein sequence: CSARRLAGGNEQYF.

The chain links TRBV3-1 to TRBJ2-7; TRBD1 aligns across 9 bases. After removal of 4 bases from V and 1 base from J, the junction contained 8 bases not matched to a gene. Germline lookup yields CDR1 LGHDT and CDR2 YNNKEL (reference sequence). The CDR3 sequence is 16 residues long. The CDR3 region has the DNA TGTGCCAGCAGCCTCATGCCGGGACAGGGTTCCTACGAGCAGTACTTC. The encoded protein is CASSLMPGQGSYEQYF.

Many counts were recorded for this clonotype. The V and J genes are TRBV11-1 and TRBJ2-5; D ambiguous. V shed 3 bases and J shed 5 bases, with 13 bases lying between them. In germline, CDR1 is SGHAT, CDR2 FQDESV (reference sequence). CDR3 length equals 14 residues. CDR3 coding DNA: TGTGCCAGCAGCTTGCCGGCGGTAGGGGAGACCCAGTACTTC. Amino acid sequence: CASSLPAVGETQYF.

The CDR3: CASSLDSNNSPLHF. The DNA for the CDR3 is TGTGCCAGCAGCTTAGACAGTAATAATTCACCCCTCCACTTT. V is TRBV7-3 and J is TRBJ1-6; tentative D call: TRBD1 (5 bases). This CDR3 comprises 14 residues. Trimming took off 2 bases at V and 5 bases at J, with 7 bases between the two ends. The germline V gene encodes CDR1 SGHTA and CDR2 FQGTGA.

About this clonotype: Being one base from a much bigger clone, this may be a read error. V is TRBV7-3 and J is TRBJ2-3; 10 bases map to TRBD1. The length of the CDR3 is 15 residues. Trimming removed 5 bases from V and 11 bases from J; junction bases left unmatched: 13. CDR1 is SGHTA and CDR2 is FQGTGA in the germline V gene. CDR3 sequence reads: CASSPDRGPPYMQYF. CDR3 DNA: TGTGCCAGCAGCCCCGACAGGGGGCCCCCCTATATGCAGTATTTT.

The chain is built from TRBV29-1 and TRBJ2-5; D remains ambiguous. The last part of the DNA fits TRBJ2-7 better; the J call may be wrong. The germline V gene has CDR1 SQVTM and CDR2 ANQGSEA. This CDR3 region has 12 residues. The CDR3 sequence is CSVRTDGYEQYF. CDR3 DNA: TGCAGCGTTCGTACGGACGGCTACGAGCAGTACTTC.

The genes are TRBV6-1 and TRBJ1-2; D possibly corresponds to TRBD1 (5 bases). V lost 8 bases and J lost 4, with 17 bases in between. CDR3 length: 14 amino acids. CDR1 is MNHNS, CDR2 SASEGT, per germline. CDR3 loop: CASLTLGESYGYTF. As DNA, the CDR3 is TGTGCCAGCCTCACGCTGGGGGAAAGCTATGGCTACACCTTC.

The rearrangement joins TRBV25-1 to TRBJ2-1; a weak D match, TRBD1 (6 bases). The CDR3 is made up of 13 amino acids. The ends were cut back, 5 bases at V and 9 bases at J, with 14 bases in the middle. Germline values: CDR1 MGHDK, CDR2 SYGVNS. The CDR3, as DNA: TGTGCCAGCAGTACTAACACAGGGACTGAGCAGTTCTTC. It yields the protein CASSTNTGTEQFF.

This clonotype was seen repeatedly, ten times or more. The chain couples TRBV12-3 or TRBV12-4 to TRBJ2-5; 8 bases agree with TRBD1. The J segment lost 5 bases and the V segment lost 5 bases, leaving 10 bases of the junction unmatched. The length of the CDR3 is 15 residues. In DNA, the CDR3 is TGTGCCAGCAGTCCCGACAGGGGTCGGGGGGAGACCCAGTACTTC. Amino acids: CASSPDRGRGETQYF.

In regard to this clonotype: At one of its ends the junction is not consistent with the germline gene, which may arise from a read error. The gene calls are TRBV10-3 and TRBJ2-3; D is perhaps TRBD2 (6 bases). Germline V gene data show CDR1 as ENHRY and CDR2 as SYGVKD. The CDR3 is 14 residues long. CDR3 loop: CAVSEGGDADTQYF. The CDR3 DNA reads TGTGCCGTCAGTGAAGGAGGGGACGCAGATACGCAGTATTTT.

The chain is built from TRBV12-3 or TRBV12-4 and TRBJ2-3; D is perhaps TRBD2 (6 bases). V was clipped by 5 bases and J by 6 bases, with 30 bases between them. The CDR3 runs 19 residues. CDR3 loop: CASSPRRVAGRRLRDTQYF. CDR3 nucleotide sequence: TGTGCCAGCAGTCCCCGACGAGTCGCGGGGAGACGGCTACGCGATACGCAGTATTTT.

This clonotype was seen repeatedly, ten times or more. V is TRBV4-3 and J is TRBJ2-4; a possible D gene is TRBD1 (6 bases). The CDR3 consists of 16 residues. Trimming shortened V by 0 bases and J by 9 bases, and 18 bases separated the two germline ends. Germline values: CDR1 LGHNA, CDR2 YSLEER. CDR3 sequence (DNA): TGCGCCAGCAGCCAAGATCCCAACGGCAGGGGCAGCATTCAGTACTTC. Translating it yields CASSQDPNGRGSIQYF.

The rearrangement joins TRBV24-1 to TRBJ2-1; no reliable D call. CDR1 is KGHDR, CDR2 SFDVKD, per germline. The CDR3 totals 16 residues. V lost 4 bases, J lost 9 bases, and 21 bases lay in between. The CDR3 loop is CATSENSSRRRSEQFF. The DNA of the CDR3 is TGTGCCACCAGTGAGAACAGTAGCAGGAGAAGAAGTGAGCAGTTCTTC.

J is TRBJ2-2 and V is TRBV11-2; the D is unclear. CDR1 and CDR2 (germline): SGHAT, FQNNGV. The CDR3 is 14 residues long. The V gene lost 11 bases and the J gene lost 3 bases, with 16 bases spanning the gap. CDR3 coding DNA: TGTGCCTCTCTTTTTGGGCAGTACACCGGGGAGCTGTTTTTT. Translated, it gives CASLFGQYTGELFF.

This chain connects TRBV30 to TRBJ2-1, with 8 bases matching TRBD1. The CDR3 covers 16 residues. V dropped 2 bases and J dropped 1; count of bases not matched to a gene: 7. Germline assignment: CDR1 GTSNPN and CDR2 SVGIG (reference sequence). The CDR3 here is CAWSYTTGVSYNEQFF. The CDR3 region has the DNA TGTGCCTGGAGTTATACGACAGGGGTATCCTACAATGAGCAGTTCTTC.

This clonotype was recorded a few times. The chain uses TRBV14 and TRBJ2-5, with D perhaps TRBD2 (6 bases). V was cut by 3 bases and J by 2 bases, with 13 bases left in between. The CDR3 is 15 residues long. Germline CDR1 is SGHDN and CDR2 is FVKESK. CDR3 sequence (DNA): TGTGCCAGCAGCCATCGGGAGTATCTACAAGAGACCCAGTACTTC. This gives the protein CASSHREYLQETQYF.